This T cell receptor (beta chain) was captured by sequencing in a study of T cells after posttransplantation cyclophosphamide (dated by TCRdb to 2016 to 2017). The study in broad terms: The study tracked T cell repertoire reconstitution by TRB sequencing after myeloablative bone marrow transplantation using posttransplantation cyclophosphamide as GVHD prophylaxis. Samples from roughly 32 PTCy-treated patients, along with samples from 16 of their related bone marrow donors, underwent antigen receptor sequencing. Blood from all 35 or so PTCy patients with 1-year posttransplant specimens was subjected to TRB sequencing. Up to about 3 additional blood samples from 2 to 5.2 years after transplant were also TRB-sequenced in 3 patients, as was pretransplant blood from several patients. Because TRA and TRB clonality were tightly correlated in roughly 10 samples, subsequent TCR analyses were focused on TRB only. Public TRB sequences were checked against a database of over 3,500 sequences associated with responses to pathogens, tumor antigens, self-antigens and alloantigens. Overall study outcomes, separate from this receptor: The TRB repertoires of T cells infiltrating skin or the GI tract showed only limited overlap with the TRB repertoires found in blood. Across approximately 45 patients, TRB clonality was highly associated with recipient CMV seropositivity and CMV reactivation, and diversity in PTCy patients was similar to diversity in CNI/methotrexate controls. Donor-recipient similarity was low at 1-2 months but increased during the first year, and donor CD8+ memory clones often dominated later blood repertoires.

Comment on this clone: Which antigen it targets is not known. Per-nucleotide qualities are absent, and no much larger clonotype sits a single base away.

Per the publication, the treatment or condition label means: high-dose cyclophosphamide on days +3 and +4 as single-agent GVHD prophylaxis. For conditioning, the PTCy patients got busulfan and fludarabine, then a related or unrelated marrow graft, followed by cyclophosphamide on days +3 and +4. The PTCy-treated patients were enrolled in a prospective multi-institutional clinical trial. Peripheral blood and bone marrow mononuclear cells were isolated by Ficoll-Hypaque density centrifugation and cryopreserved. FACS on a FACSAria II was used to sort CD4+ and CD8+ T cells, including the naive and memory subsets. Reading from cysteine to phenylalanine, the CDR3 counts 11 amino acids. Just CDR3 DNA is preserved here, 33 bases in frame from base 1. Taken from the germline V gene (reference sequence), the CDR1 and CDR2 loops are SEHNR and FQNEAQ. Trimming costs V 4 bases and J 3 bases, and their ends lie 4 bases apart.

Genomic DNA was the input for TRB sequencing, which was run either with the immunoSEQ assay at survey resolution or with the hsTCRB kit. Per the original workflow: Initial read processing used immunoSEQ software, and repertoire analyses used the LymphoSeq R package. Clonality was computed as 1 minus normalized Shannon entropy; Gini coefficient was also calculated for each TRB dataset. Phenotypes of unsorted samples were inferred by mapping TRB sequences from sorted subsets of the recipient or donor onto unsorted samples of the same recipient. In TCRdb, the immuneACCESS table is reduced to in-frame sequences with V and J assigned. These tables do not hold every clone; where another copy was compared, an unresolved V gene accounts for under half, and the others remain unexplained. D and trimming were read from the DNA, whereas the V and J calls and clone size are those reported in that table. The sample table contains 30,000 to 45,000 clones; only one count was recorded for over 75% of them. In total, the top ten clones hold approximately 8.7% of the sample.

The chain was built from TRBV7-9 and TRBJ2-7, with the D gene call left open. The TCR comes from a female patient in her 40s who received an allogeneic stem cell transplant from a related donor, was CMV-positive, and had no GVHD. After a transplant, some T cells may be of graft donor origin. Sequencing used CD4+ T cells sorted from blood, obtained approximately 1,900 days after a stem cell transplant with posttransplant cyclophosphamide. The nucleotide sequence reads TGTGCCAGCAGCTCCAACTACGAGCAGTACTTC. Its protein product is CASSSNYEQYF.